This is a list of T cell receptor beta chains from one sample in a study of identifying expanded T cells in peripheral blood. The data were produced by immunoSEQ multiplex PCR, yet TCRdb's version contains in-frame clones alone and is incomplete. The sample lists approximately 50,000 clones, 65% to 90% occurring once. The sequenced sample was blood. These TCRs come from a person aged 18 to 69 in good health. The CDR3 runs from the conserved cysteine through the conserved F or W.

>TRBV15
CATETGGFEVAFF
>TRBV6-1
CASNPRDNQPQHF
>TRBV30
CAWNPDTGELFF
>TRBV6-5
CASSYFGVNTEAFF
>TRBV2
CASSATETQYF
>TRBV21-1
CASQKRRSSGNTIYF
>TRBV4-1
CASSPAGLAFGKATGELFF
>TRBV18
CASSHRPRDRATEAFF
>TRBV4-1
CASSAPGLGTGELFF
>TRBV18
CASSPLAGINSGNTIYF
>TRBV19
CASSIHLGQGRATQYF
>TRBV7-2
CASSLEGATEAFF
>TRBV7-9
CASSYLRGQGGTEAFF
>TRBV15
CATSPGVGGNYGYTF
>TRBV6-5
CASSYADRANMRGYTF
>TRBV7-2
CASSLQAGGPRNEQFF
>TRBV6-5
CASSSIRQGTNNEQFF
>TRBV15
CATSRDTLSELNTGELFF
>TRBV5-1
CASSFMPGQKSSYEQYF
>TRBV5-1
CASSLGGGENSPLHF
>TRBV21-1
CAGRRTDTQYF
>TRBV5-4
CASSLWGADTEAFF
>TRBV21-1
CASSEIGAAVRYGGYTF
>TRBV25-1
CASSEVVAGGRGTEAFF